Here is one TCR beta chain with its context. This specimen belongs to a study of shared clonotypes between healthy human individuals. The V end was cut by 2 bases, the J end by 3 bases, with 14 bases between. The V gene's germline CDR1 is MNHEY and CDR2 SMNVEV (reference sequence). The CDR3 runs to 15 residues. Clones were sequenced by immunoSEQ multiplex PCR, and TCRdb holds only the in-frame ones, with some missing. The sample consists of roughly 640,000 clones, roughly 97% of them appearing once. Sequenced sample: naive CD4+ T cells sorted from blood. The subset: CD45RA+ positively selected. The V gene is TRBV27, the J gene TRBJ2-7; maybe TRBD1 (6 bases). This sequence was found in a woman aged 25 to 45 in good health. CDR3 sequence reads: CASSLKTGLFYEQYF. The CDR3 nucleotides are TGTGCCAGCAGTTTAAAGACAGGATTGTTCTACGAGCAGTACTTC.